This TCR beta chain is drawn from a study of identical twins. Whole-study results and caveats: Analyses of zero insertions could, in part, be confounded by invariant MAIT and iNKT cells. Twins showed weaker excess sharing in their beta out-of-frame sequences.

This clonotype was seen ten or more times. Its antigen is not known. Germline CDR1 and CDR2: MDHEN and SYDVKM. V lost 6 bases to trimming and J lost 3 bases, with 21 bases between them. This CDR3 contains 16 residues. With template switching, a universal primer site was added, and the cDNA carried unique molecular identifiers. MiXCR, applied by TCRdb to the 5' RACE reads, yields one record per CDR3 protein. Among approximately 600,000 distinct CDR3 sequences listed, around a tenth were seen once. A further study also used this sample, focusing on yellow fever vaccine responses in identical twins.

The receptor comes from a woman aged 18-29 years in good health. The rearrangement links TRBV28 to TRBJ2-7, with D maybe TRBD1 (5 bases). The sample taken for sequencing was PBMCs. CDR3 coding DNA: TGTGCCAGCAGGACCGACGACAGCCTTAACGACTACGAGCAGTACTTC. Encoded protein: CASRTDDSLNDYEQYF.